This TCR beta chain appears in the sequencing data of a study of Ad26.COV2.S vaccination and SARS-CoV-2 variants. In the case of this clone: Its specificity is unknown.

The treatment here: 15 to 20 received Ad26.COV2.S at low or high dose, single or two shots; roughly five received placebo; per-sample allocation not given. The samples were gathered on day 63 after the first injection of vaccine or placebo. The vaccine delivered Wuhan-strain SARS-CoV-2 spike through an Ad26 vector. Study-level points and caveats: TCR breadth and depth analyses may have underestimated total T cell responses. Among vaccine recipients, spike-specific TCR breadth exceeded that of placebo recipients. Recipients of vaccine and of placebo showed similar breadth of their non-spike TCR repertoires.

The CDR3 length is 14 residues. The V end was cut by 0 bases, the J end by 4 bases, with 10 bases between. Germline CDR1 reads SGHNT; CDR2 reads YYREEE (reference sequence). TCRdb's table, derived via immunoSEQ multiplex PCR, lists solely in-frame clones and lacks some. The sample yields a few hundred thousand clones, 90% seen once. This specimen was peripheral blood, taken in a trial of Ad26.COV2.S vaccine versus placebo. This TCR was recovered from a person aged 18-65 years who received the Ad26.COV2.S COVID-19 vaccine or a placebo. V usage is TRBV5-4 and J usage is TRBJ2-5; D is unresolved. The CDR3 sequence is CASSLVGVGETQYF. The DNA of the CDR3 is TGTGCCAGCAGCTTGGTGGGTGTGGGAGAGACCCAGTACTTC.